These T cell receptor beta chains were read from a single sample in a study of cytomegalovirus exposure and HLA in healthy donors. The data were produced by immunoSEQ multiplex PCR, yet TCRdb's version contains in-frame clones alone and is incomplete. The sample lists some 170,000 clones, around 75% occurring once. The sample was PBMCs. The receptor source for this set is a female donor in good health and CMV-seronegative. Each CDR3 is given with its conserved first and last residue. Each record gives: J gene, V gene, D gene, clone size, CDR3 protein, CDR3 DNA. A D gene is named only where the DNA matches it firmly. Clone size is stated in some rows and not others, as once, few, many or a class when expanded.

j_call: TRBJ1-5
v_call: TRBV7-2
d_call: -
clone_size: -
cdr3_aa: CASSSAPGGNQPQHF
cdr3_nt: TGTGCCAGCAGCTCTGCGCCGGGGGGCAATCAGCCCCAGCATTTT

j_call: TRBJ2-1
v_call: TRBV15
d_call: TRBD2
clone_size: once
cdr3_aa: CATSRELAGGLGEQFF
cdr3_nt: TGTGCCACCAGCAGAGAACTAGCGGGAGGGTTAGGTGAGCAGTTCTTC

j_call: TRBJ2-7
v_call: TRBV29-1
d_call: TRBD2
clone_size: once
cdr3_aa: CSVSGGSHEQYF
cdr3_nt: TGCAGCGTTTCCGGCGGGAGCCACGAGCAGTACTTC

j_call: TRBJ2-1
v_call: TRBV2
d_call: -
clone_size: -
cdr3_aa: CASSYRDRRVVDEQFF
cdr3_nt: TGTGCCAGCAGTTACAGGGATCGTCGAGTTGTCGATGAGCAGTTCTTC

j_call: TRBJ2-3
v_call: TRBV7-8
d_call: TRBD2
clone_size: -
cdr3_aa: CASSLGRFAGGPDTQYF
cdr3_nt: TGTGCCAGCAGCTTAGGAAGGTTTGCGGGGGGGCCAGATACGCAGTATTTT

j_call: TRBJ2-1
v_call: TRBV27
d_call: -
clone_size: -
cdr3_aa: CASSINSAGEQFF
cdr3_nt: TGTGCCAGCAGTATAAATAGCGCAGGCGAGCAGTTCTTC

j_call: TRBJ2-1
v_call: TRBV27
d_call: -
clone_size: -
cdr3_aa: CASSIISGDEQFF
cdr3_nt: TGTGCCAGCAGCATTATATCGGGGGATGAGCAGTTCTTC

j_call: TRBJ1-2
v_call: TRBV21-1
d_call: -
clone_size: -
cdr3_aa: CASSKESPPDQARPNYGYTF
cdr3_nt: TGTGCCAGCAGCAAAGAAAGCCCCCCAGACCAGGCCAGACCCAACTATGGCTACACCTTC

j_call: TRBJ2-2
v_call: TRBV11-3
d_call: TRBD2
clone_size: few
cdr3_aa: CASSFAGTSGGPGELFF
cdr3_nt: TGTGCCAGCAGCTTTGCCGGGACTAGCGGGGGTCCGGGGGAGCTGTTTTTT

j_call: TRBJ2-1
v_call: TRBV10-3
d_call: -
clone_size: -
cdr3_aa: CAISVIAAEPNEQFF
cdr3_nt: TGTGCCATCAGTGTTATAGCCGCGGAACCCAATGAGCAGTTCTTC

j_call: TRBJ2-5
v_call: TRBV7-6
d_call: -
clone_size: -
cdr3_aa: CASSLSGTYQETQYF
cdr3_nt: TGTGCCAGCAGCTTGAGCGGAACATACCAAGAGACCCAGTACTTC

j_call: TRBJ2-6
v_call: TRBV11-3
d_call: -
clone_size: once
cdr3_aa: CASSPLRGINVLTF
cdr3_nt: TGTGCCAGCAGCCCGTTGAGGGGGATCAACGTCCTGACTTTC

j_call: TRBJ1-2
v_call: TRBV28
d_call: -
clone_size: many
cdr3_aa: CASRLVNYGYTF
cdr3_nt: TGTGCCAGCAGACTTGTTAACTATGGCTACACCTTC

j_call: TRBJ1-1
v_call: TRBV28
d_call: -
clone_size: -
cdr3_aa: CASSLLTLNTEAFF
cdr3_nt: TGTGCCAGCAGTTTACTCACTTTGAACACTGAAGCTTTCTTT

j_call: TRBJ2-7
v_call: TRBV4-2
d_call: TRBD2
clone_size: once
cdr3_aa: CASSLTPTSGSLLYEQYF
cdr3_nt: TGTGCCAGCAGTCTCACTCCGACTAGCGGGAGTCTACTCTACGAGCAGTACTTC

j_call: TRBJ2-3
v_call: TRBV7-9
d_call: -
clone_size: once
cdr3_aa: CASSRGGETDTQYF
cdr3_nt: TGTGCCAGCAGCCGAGGGGGAGAAACAGATACGCAGTATTTT

j_call: TRBJ2-2
v_call: TRBV11-3
d_call: -
clone_size: few
cdr3_aa: CASSFFLGELFF
cdr3_nt: TGTGCCAGCAGCTTCTTCTTGGGGGAGCTGTTTTTT

j_call: TRBJ2-1
v_call: TRBV11-3
d_call: -
clone_size: -
cdr3_aa: CASSLRGTSYNEQFF
cdr3_nt: TGTGCCAGCAGCTTAAGGGGAACCTCCTACAATGAGCAGTTCTTC

j_call: TRBJ2-3
v_call: TRBV2
d_call: TRBD2
clone_size: few
cdr3_aa: CASMASGNTDTQYF
cdr3_nt: TGTGCCAGCATGGCTAGCGGGAACACAGATACGCAGTATTTT

j_call: TRBJ2-5
v_call: TRBV27
d_call: -
clone_size: few
cdr3_aa: CASSPGLGKTQYF
cdr3_nt: TGTGCCAGCAGTCCGGGACTCGGGAAGACCCAGTACTTC

j_call: TRBJ1-5
v_call: TRBV19
d_call: -
clone_size: -
cdr3_aa: CASSIYRARFDQPQHF
cdr3_nt: TGTGCCAGTAGTATTTACAGGGCTAGGTTTGATCAGCCCCAGCATTTT

j_call: TRBJ2-2
v_call: TRBV7-3
d_call: TRBD1
clone_size: once
cdr3_aa: CASSRDRAGGELFF
cdr3_nt: TGTGCCAGCAGCCGAGACAGGGCGGGCGGGGAGCTGTTTTTT

j_call: TRBJ2-6
v_call: TRBV5-1
d_call: TRBD1
clone_size: once
cdr3_aa: CASSTDRGPGANVLTF
cdr3_nt: TGCGCCAGCAGCACCGACAGGGGGCCTGGGGCCAACGTCCTGACTTTC

j_call: TRBJ1-2
v_call: TRBV21-1
d_call: -
clone_size: -
cdr3_aa: CASRPDRGTSPYGYTF
cdr3_nt: TGTGCCAGCAGACCGGACAGGGGTACCTCACCATATGGCTACACCTTC

j_call: TRBJ2-1
v_call: TRBV11-2
d_call: TRBD2
clone_size: -
cdr3_aa: CASSFSGGSYNEQFF
cdr3_nt: TGTGCCAGCAGCTTTAGCGGGGGTTCCTACAATGAGCAGTTCTTC

j_call: TRBJ1-1
v_call: TRBV15
d_call: -
clone_size: once
cdr3_aa: CATRQVWLTEAFF
cdr3_nt: TGTGCCACCCGACAGGTTTGGCTCACTGAAGCTTTCTTT

j_call: TRBJ1-1
v_call: TRBV7-9
d_call: TRBD1
clone_size: few
cdr3_aa: CARSTGPNTEAFF
cdr3_nt: TGTGCCAGGTCGACAGGGCCGAACACTGAAGCTTTCTTT

j_call: TRBJ2-7
v_call: TRBV30
d_call: -
clone_size: -
cdr3_aa: CAWASSLLGGQYF
cdr3_nt: TGTGCCTGGGCCTCAAGTCTCCTCGGCGGGCAGTACTTC

j_call: TRBJ2-7
v_call: TRBV5-4
d_call: -
clone_size: -
cdr3_aa: CASSLGGPDEQYF
cdr3_nt: TGTGCCAGCAGCTTGGGAGGGCCAGACGAGCAGTACTTC